These T cell receptor beta chains were read from a single sample in a study of blood T cell repertoires in COVID-19. The repertoire was sequenced with immunoSEQ multiplex PCR; TCRdb's copy has only in-frame clones and lacks some. Of nearly 45,000 clones listed, under 90% are singletons. Sample: peripheral blood. These receptors all come from a human donor in a cohort sampled during active COVID-19. The CDR3 runs from the conserved cysteine through the conserved F or W. A D gene is named only where the DNA matches it firmly. Rows give clone size only sometimes, using once, few, many, or a class for an expanded clone.

.	TRBV2	TRBJ2-7	.	TGTGCCAGCAGTGACCAACAGGGACCACAGTACTTC	CASSDQQGPQYF
TRBD1	TRBV6-4	TRBJ2-2	once	TGTGCCAGCAGTTCGGGACAGGGGAACGCCGGGGAGCTGTTTTTT	CASSSGQGNAGELFF
.	TRBV27	TRBJ2-1	.	TGTGCCAGCAGTTTGCTTTACCCGGCGGGGGCCGAGAATGAGCAGTTCTTC	CASSLLYPAGAENEQFF
.	TRBV5-5	TRBJ1-2	.	TGTGCCAGCAGCTTGGGTAGCTATGGCTACACCTTC	CASSLGSYGYTF
TRBD2	TRBV7-2	TRBJ2-7	.	TGTGCCAGCAGCTCTTCGGGGGGGCGGTCCCACGAGCAGTACTTC	CASSSSGGRSHEQYF
.	TRBV5-4	TRBJ2-3	.	TGTGCCAGCAGCTTGCTGGGAGGCACAGATACGCAGTATTTT	CASSLLGGTDTQYF
.	TRBV6-2/TRBV6-3	TRBJ2-4	.	TGTGCCAGCAGTTTAAAAGGGGGGGCCGGTGGAAACATTCAGTACTTC	CASSLKGGAGGNIQYF
.	TRBV6-5	TRBJ1-5	.	TGTGCCAGCAGTTCTCGGGTCAATCAGCCCCAGCATTTT	CASSSRVNQPQHF
TRBD2	TRBV9	TRBJ2-1	.	TGTGCCAGCAGCCCCCGTGAGCGGGGGGTCTACAATGAGCAGTTCTTC	CASSPRERGVYNEQFF
.	TRBV15	TRBJ2-5	.	TGTGCCACCAGCAGAGATGGAAGCACAGCCCAAGAGACCCAGTACTTC	CATSRDGSTAQETQYF
.	TRBV10-3	TRBJ1-4	.	TGTGCCATCAGCGGGTCAGCAGATGAAAAACTGTTTTTT	CAISGSADEKLFF
TRBD2	TRBV19	TRBJ2-3	.	TGTGCCAGTAATCGCGGGGGGAGCACAGATACGCAGTATTTT	CASNRGGSTDTQYF
TRBD1	TRBV19	TRBJ1-2	few	TGTGCCAGTAGTGCGCCGGGACAGGGGGCACACTATGGCTACACCTTC	CASSAPGQGAHYGYTF
.	TRBV2	TRBJ2-1	.	TGTGCCAGCAGAGAACTGAGCTCCTACAATGAGCAGTTCTTC	CASRELSSYNEQFF
TRBD1	TRBV29-1	TRBJ2-3	.	TGCAGCGTCTTACAGGGGAGCACAGATACGCAGTATTTT	CSVLQGSTDTQYF
TRBD2	TRBV5-5	TRBJ2-1	.	TGTGCCAGCAGCTATAGGACTAGCGGGGGCTATAGCTCCTACAATGAGCAGTTCTTC	CASSYRTSGGYSSYNEQFF
.	TRBV20-1	TRBJ2-3	.	TGCAGTGCTAGTGGAGTAGCTCTTGTTTCAGATACGCAGTATTTT	CSASGVALVSDTQYF
.	TRBV6-5	TRBJ2-3	.	TGTGCCAGCAGTCAATTTAGCACAGATACGCAGTATTTT	CASSQFSTDTQYF
.	TRBV6-1	TRBJ2-5	.	TGTGCCAGCAGTGAAGTTCGGGGGGAGACCCAGTACTTC	CASSEVRGETQYF
.	TRBV6-5	TRBJ2-5	.	TGTGCCAGCAGTCTACAGGGTCTCCCAGAGACCCAGTACTTC	CASSLQGLPETQYF
TRBD2	TRBV5-6	TRBJ2-3	.	TGTGCCAGCAGCTTAAGACTAGCCTTAGATACGCAGTATTTT	CASSLRLALDTQYF
.	TRBV10-3	TRBJ2-3	once	TGTGCCATCAGAATGTCAGACACAGATACGCAGTATTTT	CAIRMSDTDTQYF
.	TRBV6-5	TRBJ1-6	few	TGTGCCAGCAGAAACGGCAGGTCTGATTCACCCCTCCACTTT	CASRNGRSDSPLHF
.	TRBV14	TRBJ1-2	.	TGTGCCAGCAGCCAAGATCGGGTTCCGTATGGCTACACCTTC	CASSQDRVPYGYTF
TRBD1	TRBV11-2	TRBJ2-5	.	TGTGCCAGCAGCTTTAGGTTTAACAGGGGGCGCGGAGAGACCCAGTACTTC	CASSFRFNRGRGETQYF
.	TRBV10-2	TRBJ2-1	.	TGCGCCAGCAGTGAGTCGAGGGCAGGAGGGCACAATGAGCAGTTCTTC	CASSESRAGGHNEQFF
.	TRBV13	TRBJ2-5	.	TGTGCCAGCAGCAAGACAGTCCAAGAGACCCAGTACTTC	CASSKTVQETQYF
TRBD2	TRBV19	TRBJ2-3	.	TGTGCCAGTAGTAGGGCGGGGGACACAGATACGCAGTATTTT	CASSRAGDTDTQYF
TRBD2	TRBV7-8	TRBJ2-3	.	TGTGCCAGCAGCTCTAGAGGGGCGGGAGATTGGGATACGCAGTATTTT	CASSSRGAGDWDTQYF
.	TRBV5-1	TRBJ2-7	.	TGCGCCAGCAGTCTGGAACAGGGCTACGAGCAGTACTTC	CASSLEQGYEQYF
.	TRBV19	TRBJ2-3	.	TGTGCCAGTAGTAAGGGGGGGTGGACAGATACGCAGTATTTT	CASSKGGWTDTQYF
TRBD2	TRBV2	TRBJ2-1	.	TGTGCCAGCAGTGATCGGGCGGGGGGCCGTGAGCAGTTCTTC	CASSDRAGGREQFF
.	TRBV24-1	TRBJ2-7	.	TGTGCCACCAGTGAGCACTCAACCCTCGGGGGGCCCCACTACGAGCAGTACTTC	CATSEHSTLGGPHYEQYF
TRBD1	TRBV3-1/TRBV3-2	TRBJ1-2	.	TGTGCCAGCAGCCGAGGGGACAGCAACTATGGCTACACCTTC	CASSRGDSNYGYTF
TRBD2	TRBV19	TRBJ2-1	.	TGTGCCAGTGGTAAGAGCGGGGGGCTCTACAATGAGCAGTTCTTC	CASGKSGGLYNEQFF
TRBD1	TRBV18	TRBJ2-5	.	TGTGCCAGCTCACCACAAAGGGACAGTCAAGAGACCCAGTACTTC	CASSPQRDSQETQYF
.	TRBV19	TRBJ2-1	.	TGTGCCAGTAGTATATCCCAAGAGCCTTACAATGAGCAGTTCTTC	CASSISQEPYNEQFF
.	TRBV9	TRBJ1-1	few	TGTGCCAGCAGCGTAGGGGCCAACATGAACACTGAAGCTTTCTTT	CASSVGANMNTEAFF
.	TRBV28	TRBJ2-3	.	TGTGCCAGCAGTTTAATTCAGGGTGGCTGGTATTTT	CASSLIQGGWYF
TRBD2	TRBV4-3	TRBJ2-7	.	TGCGCCAGCAGCCAAGATGCCAGCGGGGGGGCCTACGAGCAGTACTTC	CASSQDASGGAYEQYF
TRBD2	TRBV9	TRBJ2-5	many	TGTGCCAGCAGCGTAGGTGGCGGGGGAAATCAAGAGACCCAGTACTTC	CASSVGGGGNQETQYF
TRBD1	TRBV18	TRBJ1-2	.	TGTGCCAGCTCACCTCCGGGACAGGGGGGTAGTGGCTACACCTTC	CASSPPGQGGSGYTF
TRBD2	TRBV24-1	TRBJ2-1	.	TGTGCCACCAGTGATAAGCGGGGGGGCCGCTACAATGAGCAGTTCTTC	CATSDKRGGRYNEQFF
TRBD1	TRBV5-1	TRBJ1-6	.	TGCGCCAGCAGCCTACAACCGGGACAGGGGAGGAATTCACCCCTCCACTTT	CASSLQPGQGRNSPLHF
TRBD1	TRBV5-1	TRBJ1-1	.	TGCGCCAGCAGCTCGACCTGGACAGGGGACACTGAAGCTTTCTTT	CASSSTWTGDTEAFF
.	TRBV3-1/TRBV3-2	TRBJ1-1	.	TGTGCCAGCAGCCAAACAACAGGACGGGGGACTGAAGCTTTCTTT	CASSQTTGRGTEAFF
TRBD2	TRBV28	TRBJ2-5	.	TGTGCCAGCAAGACGTTCGGGGGGGTGGAAGAGACCCAGTACTTC	CASKTFGGVEETQYF
.	TRBV5-1	TRBJ1-1	.	TGCGCCAGCAGCTCCGGACTTGACACTGAAGCTTTCTTT	CASSSGLDTEAFF
.	TRBV6-5	TRBJ1-1	.	TGTGCCAGCAACTCGCCTTTTAACACTGAAGCTTTCTTT	CASNSPFNTEAFF
TRBD1	TRBV27	TRBJ2-1	.	TGTGCCAGCAGTTTGGGACAGGGGCTTTCCCATGAGCAGTTCTTC	CASSLGQGLSHEQFF